The 26 T cell receptor beta chains below all came from one sample that was sequenced in a study of Graves' ophthalmopathy and Graves' hyperthyroidism. Beta-chain TCR CDR3 regions were amplified from RNA transcripts. The workflow started with a first-round RT-PCR run with HTBI primers and then moved on to a second-round multiplex PCR. TCRdb re-analysed the multiplex PCR reads in MiXCR, keeping a single row per CDR3 protein. The sample has 150,000 to 200,000 distinct CDR3 sequences, roughly two fifths seen once. The source material was peripheral blood. The receptors originated from a man aged 30 to 39 with Graves' ophthalmopathy.

The chain has TRBV6-1 and TRBJ1-2; weak D call: TRBD1 (6 bases). Trimming removed 11 bases from V and 5 bases from J, with 18 bases in between. Looked up from germline, CDR1 is MNHNS and CDR2 is SASEGT. The CDR3 loop spans 13 amino acids. The CDR3 is CAGRRGRGYGYTF. The CDR3 nucleotides are TGTGCCGGACGGAGGGGGAGAGGTTATGGCTACACCTTC.

This clonotype was observed many times. This sequence joins TRBV5-1 and TRBJ2-2, with D uncertain. Germline V lookup: CDR1 SGHRS, CDR2 YFSETQ. The CDR3 loop spans 17 amino acids. Trimming removed 0 bases at V and 1 base at J, with 13 bases between. DNA of the CDR3: TGCGCCAGCAGCTTGGGTTACGCCCGGCAGAACACCGGGGAGCTGTTTTTT. Translating it yields CASSLGYARQNTGELFF. Variable domain in full (rest from reference TRBV5-1 and TRBJ2-2): KAGVTQTPRYLIKTRGQQVTLSCSPISGHRSVSWYQQTPGQGLQFLFEYFSETQRNKGNFPGRFSGRQFSNSRSEMNVSTLELGDSALYLCASSLGYARQNTGELFFGEGSRLTVL.

This chain links TRBV4-1 with TRBJ2-5; 7 bases align to TRBD1. From germline, CDR1 is MGHRA and CDR2 YSYEKL. The CDR3 consists of 15 residues. V shed 0 bases and J 6 bases; nucleotides not matched to a gene: 7. In nucleotides, the CDR3 is TGCGCCAGCAGCCAAGATGGGACAGCCAAGAAGACCCAGTACTTC. The encoded protein is CASSQDGTAKKTQYF.

This clonotype appeared many times. The rearrangement links TRBV27 to TRBJ1-6; D is perhaps TRBD1 (5 bases). V lost 0 bases, J lost 8 bases, and 11 bases lay in between. This CDR3 is built from 15 residues. CDR1 MNHEY and CDR2 SMNVEV come from the germline V gene (reference sequence). The CDR3 protein is CASSLSSGYYSPLHF. The CDR3, as DNA: TGTGCCAGCAGTTTATCATCAGGGTACTATTCACCCCTCCACTTT.

Only a few counts were recorded for this clonotype. The chain employs TRBV10-1 and TRBJ1-1; 7 bases align to TRBD1. The CDR3 has 16 residues. V lost 0 bases to trimming and J lost 2 bases; unmatched junction nucleotides: 6. Germline V gene data show CDR1 as WNHNN and CDR2 as SYGVQD (reference sequence). The CDR3 protein is CASSESVGQSNTEAFF. The DNA for the CDR3 is TGCGCCAGCAGTGAGTCTGTGGGACAGTCCAACACTGAAGCTTTCTTT.

This clonotype was detected only a few times. The chain joins TRBV6-2 or TRBV6-3 to TRBJ2-7; a possible D gene is TRBD2 (6 bases). Germline CDR1 MNHEY, CDR2 SVGEGT. The length of the CDR3 is 16 residues. The V end was cut by 8 bases, the J end by 6 bases, with 26 bases between. CDR3: CASVTDNSGTLSEQYF. CDR3 nucleotide sequence: TGTGCCAGCGTAACGGACAATTCCGGGACTTTAAGCGAGCAGTACTTC.

Many counts were recorded for this clonotype. The chain carries TRBV6-2 or TRBV6-3 and TRBJ1-1, with 8 nucleotides matching TRBD1. The CDR3 is 13 residues long. V gave up 8 bases and J gave up 1 base; unmatched junction bases: 3. Germline V gives CDR1 MNHEY, CDR2 SVGEGT. The DNA for the CDR3 is TGTGCCAGCGGACAGGGTTCGAACACTGAAGCTTTCTTT. Translating gives CASGQGSNTEAFF.

This chain connects TRBV6-1 to TRBJ1-6, with 7 bases aligning to TRBD1. The CDR3 covers 15 residues. Germline V CDR1 and CDR2: MNHNS, SASEGT. V dropped 6 bases and J dropped 8; count of bases not matched to a gene: 10. The CDR3 region has the DNA TGTGCCAGCAGCCCCGGAGACAGGGAAGATTCACCCCTCCACTTT. Its protein is CASSPGDREDSPLHF.

This rearrangement joins TRBV7-2 to TRBJ2-5; D is possibly TRBD1 or TRBD2 (5 bases each). Germline CDR1 SGHTA, CDR2 FQGNSA. Trimming took off 4 bases at V and 2 bases at J, with 17 bases between the two ends. There are 16 residues in the CDR3. CDR3 coding DNA: TGTGCCAGCAGCTACACTACCGGGACGGGACAAGAGACCCAGTACTTC. It encodes CASSYTTGTGQETQYF.

This clonotype was recorded many times. The chain couples TRBV12-3 or TRBV12-4 to TRBJ1-2; weak D call: TRBD1 (6 bases). Between the trimmed V and J ends, which lost 6 bases and 5 bases, there was a span of 16 bases. This CDR3 region has 14 residues. The DNA for the CDR3 is TGTGCCAGCAGGCCGAGCGGGGGGCGGTATGGCTACACCTTC. Translating gives CASRPSGGRYGYTF.

This clonotype has at least ten counts. The chain couples TRBV6-5 to TRBJ1-1; D is ambiguous. Germline CDR1 reads MNHEY; CDR2 reads SVGAGI. V lost 0 bases and J lost 4, with 12 bases in between. The CDR3 extends over 15 amino acids. The CDR3 sequence is CASSYSIYGGTEAFF. CDR3 nucleotide sequence: TGTGCCAGCAGTTACTCGATATATGGTGGCACTGAAGCTTTCTTT.

This clonotype was seen ten or more times. The chain employs TRBV9 and TRBJ1-5; D gene unclear. Germline lookup yields CDR1 SGDLS and CDR2 YYNGEE. V was trimmed by 0 bases and J by 1 base, leaving 17 bases between them. The CDR3 extends over 18 amino acids. In DNA, the CDR3 is TGTGCCAGCAGCGTAGCCCCCCTTCAGGTAGGGAGCAATCAGCCCCAGCATTTT. It translates to CASSVAPLQVGSNQPQHF.

This clonotype appeared a single time. The V gene is TRBV2, the J gene TRBJ1-1, with 9 positions matching TRBD1. After removal of 1 base from V and 1 base from J, the junction contained 4 bases not matched to a gene. Germline lookup yields CDR1 SNHLY and CDR2 FYNNEI. This CDR3 contains 16 residues. For the CDR3, the DNA is TGTGCCAGCAGTGAAGTGGGGACAGGGAAGAACACTGAAGCTTTCTTT. Its protein product is CASSEVGTGKNTEAFF.

This clonotype has ten or more counts. The V gene is TRBV6-4, the J gene TRBJ1-3; D not resolved. The V and J ends lost 7 bases and 2 bases respectively, with 3 bases between them. This CDR3 has 11 residues. The germline V gene has CDR1 MRHNA and CDR2 SNTAGT. The CDR3 loop is CASIAGNTIYF. In DNA, the CDR3 is TGTGCCAGCATAGCTGGAAACACCATATATTTT.

This clonotype came up a few times. V usage is TRBV11-2 and J usage is TRBJ2-5, with TRBD1 as a possible D gene (5 bases). The CDR3 runs to 14 residues. From germline, CDR1 is SGHAT and CDR2 FQNNGV. V lost 3 bases to trimming and J lost 0 bases, with 8 bases between them. The CDR3 nucleotides read TGTGCCAGCAGCTTGGACATCAACCAAGAGACCCAGTACTTC. As protein: CASSLDINQETQYF. The full variable domain, with the rest looked up from reference TRBV11-2 and TRBJ2-5, is EAGVAQSPRYKIIEKRQSVAFWCNPISGHATLYWYQQILGQGPKLLIQFQNNGVVDDSQLPKDRFSAERLKGVDSTLKIQPAKLEDSAVYLCASSLDINQETQYFGPGTRLLVL.

This chain uses TRBV28 with TRBJ1-1; D is unclear. The CDR3 length is 12 residues. V lost 1 base and J 6 bases, leaving 6 bases between the germline ends. Germline-derived CDR1 and CDR2 are MDHEN and SYDVKM. CDR3 protein: CASSLYLPEAFF. The CDR3 DNA follows: TGTGCCAGCAGTTTATACCTCCCTGAAGCTTTCTTT.

This chain uses TRBV6-1 with TRBJ2-7; possibly TRBD2 for D (5 bases). This CDR3 comprises 14 residues. Trimming took 1 base from V and 5 from J, leaving 12 bases between them. Germline V gene lookup returns CDR1 MNHNS and CDR2 SASEGT. This CDR3 reads CASSEDGESHEQYF. The CDR3 coding sequence is TGTGCCAGCAGTGAAGACGGGGAGTCCCACGAGCAGTACTTC.

This clonotype occurred many times. The rearrangement links TRBV5-4 to TRBJ2-6; no definite D call. Trimming left V 1 base short and J 0 bases short, with 5 bases between. Germline CDR1 SGHNT, CDR2 YYREEE (reference sequence). This CDR3 contains 15 residues. The CDR3 sequence: CASSLRVSGANVLTF. In DNA form, the CDR3 reads TGTGCCAGCAGCTTGAGGGTCTCTGGGGCCAACGTCCTGACTTTC.

Ten or more counts support this clonotype. This rearrangement joins TRBV30 to TRBJ1-5; D gene ambiguous. CDR3 length: 15 residues. V was pared by 5 bases and J by 0 bases, with 14 bases between. Germline CDR1 reads GTSNPN; CDR2 reads SVGIG (reference sequence). CDR3 sequence reads: CAWLIRAISNQPQHF. The CDR3 nucleotides read TGTGCCTGGTTAATCCGGGCCATTAGCAATCAGCCCCAGCATTTT.

V usage is TRBV6-1 and J usage is TRBJ2-5; no firm D call. In germline, CDR1 is MNHNS, CDR2 SASEGT. The germline V and J ends were trimmed by 5 bases and 5 bases, with 12 bases remaining between them. The CDR3 has 13 residues. CDR3: CASSKPPGETQYF. CDR3 DNA sequence: TGTGCCAGCAGTAAACCCCCTGGGGAGACCCAGTACTTC.

In its sample, this clonotype was seen many times. This chain uses TRBV6-5 with TRBJ2-7; 9 nucleotides match TRBD1. CDR3 length equals 17 residues. Germline-derived CDR1 and CDR2 are MNHEY and SVGAGI. V gave up 9 bases and J gave up 3 bases; unmatched junction bases: 18. The CDR3 reads CASTGTGPSSALYEQYF. Here the CDR3 DNA reads TGTGCCAGTACCGGGACAGGGCCGAGTTCTGCTCTCTACGAGCAGTACTTC.

This clonotype was seen ten or more times. As DNA, the CDR3 is TGTGCCAGCAGTTCCCTAGCGGGAGGAACCGGGGAGCTGTTTTTT. Its translation is CASSSLAGGTGELFF. This chain links TRBV28 with TRBJ2-2, with 11 bases matching TRBD2. Germline CDR1 reads MDHEN; CDR2 reads SYDVKM. This CDR3 is 15 amino acids long. The junction had 3 bases not matched to a gene; V was cut back by 4 bases and J by 5 bases.

The chain uses TRBV4-3 and TRBJ2-5, with D unresolved. Germline CDR1 is LGHNA and CDR2 is YSLEER. Trimming left V 6 bases short and J 3 bases short, with 5 bases between. This CDR3 contains 11 residues. The CDR3 DNA sequence: TGCGCCAGCAGGGGCGAAGAGACCCAGTACTTC. This translates into CASRGEETQYF.

CDR3 nucleotide sequence: TGTGCCATTAGCAGCTACGAGCAGTACTTC. This translates into CAISSYEQYF. The rearrangement joins TRBV6-1 to TRBJ2-7; no clear D. CDR1 and CDR2 from the germline V gene are MNHNS and SASEGT. Deletions cut 10 bases from V and 3 bases from J, with 7 bases between. There are 10 residues in the CDR3.

This clonotype has more than one count but fewer than ten. J is TRBJ1-6 and V is TRBV27; D call uncertain. CDR3 size: 15 residues. V was clipped by 0 bases and J by 10 bases, with 13 bases between them. Germline V CDR1 and CDR2: MNHEY, SMNVEV (reference sequence). CDR3 coding DNA: TGTGCCAGCAGTTTATCCCGCCCTAGATCGTCACCCCTCCACTTT. Translated, it gives CASSLSRPRSSPLHF.

This clonotype was detected many times. The J gene is TRBJ2-7, the V gene TRBV30; no definite D call. V lost 1 base to trimming and J lost 1 base, with 17 bases between them. CDR3 length equals 16 residues. CDR1 and CDR2 (germline): GTSNPN, SVGIG (reference sequence). For the CDR3, the DNA is TGTGCCTGGAGTGGCCCGGGCGGTATGGAATCCTACGAGCAGTACTTC. The encoded protein is CAWSGPGGMESYEQYF.